Presented here are 24 T cell receptor beta chains from one specimen sequenced in a study of T cell changes during pregnancy in multiple sclerosis. Method: immunoSEQ multiplex PCR; TCRdb's copy keeps in-frame clones and lacks some. The table records tens of thousands of clones, roughly nine tenths of them present only once. The input for sequencing was CD8+ T cells from peripheral blood mononuclear cells, taken in the second trimester of pregnancy. The receptors originated from a female donor with multiple sclerosis, enrolled in a pregnancy study.

The V and J genes are TRBV6-5 and TRBJ2-7, with 9 bases that match TRBD2. The CDR3 is made up of 16 amino acids. With 2 bases clipped from V and 2 bases from J, the junction kept 7 bases outside the gene matches. The germline gives CDR1 MNHEY, CDR2 SVGAGI. The CDR3 here is CASSYEAGGLPYEQYF. The DNA of the CDR3 is TGTGCCAGCAGTTACGAAGCGGGAGGCCTACCCTACGAGCAGTACTTC.

The V and J genes are TRBV29-1 and TRBJ2-7; 10 bases agree with TRBD1. This CDR3 comprises 13 residues. J lost 6 bases, V lost 6 bases, and 8 bases had no gene match. The germline V gene encodes CDR1 SQVTM and CDR2 ANQGSEA. The CDR3 sequence is CSVPDRGNGEQYF. DNA for the CDR3: TGCAGCGTACCGGACAGGGGGAACGGCGAGCAGTACTTC.

V is TRBV2 and J is TRBJ2-1; 8 bases are a match to TRBD2. The junction had 4 bases not matched to a gene; V was cut back by 4 bases and J by 2 bases. The CDR3 consists of 15 residues. CDR1 SNHLY and CDR2 FYNNEI come from the germline V gene. CDR3 sequence (DNA): TGTGCCAGCAGTGTCGGGAGGGGCCCCTACAATGAGCAGTTCTTC. It is translated as CASSVGRGPYNEQFF. Full variable domain (remainder filled in from reference TRBV2 and TRBJ2-1): EPEVTQTPSHQVTQMGQEVILRCVPISNHLYFYWYRQILGQKVEFLVSFYNNEISEKSEIFDDQFSVERPDGSNFTLKIRSTKLEDSAMYFCASSVGRGPYNEQFFGPGTRLTVL.

The rearrangement joins TRBV27 to TRBJ2-3, with 10 nucleotides matching TRBD2. CDR3 length: 18 residues. From germline, CDR1 is MNHEY and CDR2 SMNVEV (reference sequence). With V trimmed by 10 bases and J by 1 base, 17 bases remained unmatched. CDR3 nucleotide sequence: TGTGCCACCCTAGCTTCTAGCGGGAGTGGAATAGGCACAGATACGCAGTATTTT. Its translation is CATLASSGSGIGTDTQYF.

The chain uses TRBV5-1 and TRBJ2-7; TRBD1 is a possible D gene (5 bases). The CDR3 covers 15 residues. Germline CDR1 SGHRS, CDR2 YFSETQ. Trimming cost V 0 bases and J 4 bases, with 14 bases left between them. The CDR3 spells CASSLVRTRLYEQYF. For the CDR3, the DNA is TGCGCCAGCAGCTTGGTCCGGACACGCCTTTACGAGCAGTACTTC. Drawing the rest from reference TRBV5-1 and TRBJ2-7, the complete variable domain is KAGVTQTPRYLIKTRGQQVTLSCSPISGHRSVSWYQQTPGQGLQFLFEYFSETQRNKGNFPGRFSGRQFSNSRSEMNVSTLELGDSALYLCASSLVRTRLYEQYFGPGTRLTVT.

V and J are TRBV4-1 and TRBJ2-1; 13 bases match TRBD2. With 4 bases clipped from V and 7 bases from J, the junction kept 10 bases outside the gene matches. This CDR3 contains 17 residues. Germline lookup yields CDR1 MGHRA and CDR2 YSYEKL. CDR3 amino acids: CASSPTLAGGHPNEQFF. CDR3 DNA sequence: TGCGCCAGCAGCCCCACACTAGCGGGAGGGCATCCTAATGAGCAGTTCTTC.

This chain connects TRBV6-1 to TRBJ2-3, with TRBD2 matching over 7 bases. The germline gives CDR1 MNHNS, CDR2 SASEGT. The CDR3 is 16 amino acids. J lost 2 bases, V lost 0 bases, and 5 bases had no gene match. The DNA for the CDR3 is TGTGCCAGCAGTGAAGCGGGCGGGGGAGCCACAGATACGCAGTATTTT. This codes for CASSEAGGGATDTQYF.

This chain connects TRBV6-5 to TRBJ1-2, with TRBD1 identical over 7 bases. The CDR3 has 13 residues. V shed 6 bases and J 3 bases; nucleotides not matched to a gene: 4. CDR1 is MNHEY, CDR2 SVGAGI, per germline. CDR3 DNA: TGTGCCAGCAGCCAGGGACAGTACTATGGCTACACCTTC. The encoded protein is CASSQGQYYGYTF.

This clone was observed once. This chain links TRBV6-4 with TRBJ2-1, with TRBD2 as a possible D gene (7 bases). V was pared by 6 bases and J by 4 bases, with 25 bases between. The CDR3 is 18 amino acids. Germline assignment: CDR1 MRHNA and CDR2 SNTAGT. Here the CDR3 DNA reads TGTGCCAGCAGGAACCATGGGGGGGCGGGAGAGGAGTACAATGAGCAGTTCTTC. Translation gives CASRNHGGAGEEYNEQFF.

The count of this clone is one. The chain uses TRBV15 and TRBJ1-1; 9 bases line up with TRBD1. The CDR3 loop spans 16 amino acids. Germline values: CDR1 LNHNV, CDR2 YYDKDF (reference sequence). Trimming took 1 base from V and 2 from J; bases not matched to a gene: 5. The CDR3 is CATSRGKQGANTEAFF. In DNA form, the CDR3 reads TGTGCCACCAGCAGAGGGAAACAGGGGGCCAACACTGAAGCTTTCTTT.

The chain recombines TRBV27 with TRBJ1-1; weak D call: TRBD1 (6 bases). The V end lost 4 bases, the J end lost 7 bases, and 10 bases lay between the germline ends. This CDR3 has 12 residues. Germline V gives CDR1 MNHEY, CDR2 SMNVEV (reference sequence). The CDR3 region has the DNA TGTGCCAGCAGTTGGGAGGGGGGTGAAGCTTTCTTT. It translates to CASSWEGGEAFF.

The rearrangement joins TRBV29-1 to TRBJ1-6; D gene uncertain. V was pared by 5 bases and J by 10 bases, with 12 bases between. This CDR3 contains 12 residues. The V gene's germline CDR1 is SQVTM and CDR2 ANQGSEA. Here the CDR3 reads CSVLDGGSPLHF. In nucleotides, the CDR3 is TGCAGCGTTTTGGACGGAGGGTCACCCCTCCACTTT.

The CDR3: CASSLRPSGRYEQYF. The CDR3 DNA reads as TGCGCCAGCAGCTTGAGACCTAGCGGGAGGTACGAGCAGTACTTC. V is TRBV5-1 and J is TRBJ2-7, with 11 bases aligning to TRBD2. Germline CDR1 SGHRS, CDR2 YFSETQ. The CDR3 totals 15 residues. V trimming: 1 base; J trimming: 4 bases; junction bases outside the gene matches: 4.

This clone showed up just once. This chain joins TRBV28 and TRBJ1-1; no clear D gene. Germline V lookup: CDR1 MDHEN, CDR2 SYDVKM. CDR3 length: 16 residues. V lost 6 bases, J lost 5 bases, and 22 bases lay in between. The CDR3, as DNA: TGTGCCAGCAGCACCGCGGCGAAGGGAGGAGGGACTGAAGCTTTCTTT. As protein: CASSTAAKGGGTEAFF. Full variable domain (remainder filled in from reference TRBV28 and TRBJ1-1): DVKVTQSSRYLVKRTGEKVFLECVQDMDHENMFWYRQDPGLGLRLIYFSYDVKMKEKGDIPEGYSVSREKKERFSLILESASTNQTSMYLCASSTAAKGGGTEAFFGQGTRLTVV.

V is TRBV6-5 and J is TRBJ1-2; D uncertain. Germline V lookup: CDR1 MNHEY, CDR2 SVGAGI. Deletions cut 6 bases from V and 2 bases from J, with 16 bases between. The CDR3 runs 15 residues. The CDR3 loop is CASRTVRVLNYGYTF. The CDR3 coding sequence is TGTGCCAGCAGGACTGTCCGGGTCCTGAACTATGGCTACACCTTC.

The chain couples TRBV6-4 to TRBJ2-5; 10 bases align to TRBD2. CDR3 length equals 16 residues. Germline-derived CDR1 and CDR2 are MRHNA and SNTAGT. V shed 0 bases and J 5 bases; nucleotides not matched to a gene: 6. The CDR3 DNA reads as TGTGCCAGCAGTGACTCAGCGGGAGGGGGGCTGGAGACCCAGTACTTC. Translated: CASSDSAGGGLETQYF.

V is TRBV28 and J is TRBJ1-2; TRBD1 matches 7 bases. J was trimmed by 6 bases and V by 5 bases; bases with no gene match: 9. This CDR3 spans 14 amino acids. Germline V lookup: CDR1 MDHEN, CDR2 SYDVKM. In DNA, the CDR3 is TGTGCCAGCAGTAACAGGGGACTCATCGATGGCTACACCTTC. It is translated as CASSNRGLIDGYTF.

This sequence joins TRBV6-5 and TRBJ1-2; 9 bases are a match to TRBD1. CDR3 length: 14 residues. With 7 bases clipped from V and 3 bases from J, the junction kept 6 bases outside the gene matches. The germline gives CDR1 MNHEY, CDR2 SVGAGI. CDR3 nucleotide sequence: TGTGCCAGCAACTACAGGGGGCGCTACTATGGCTACACCTTC. This translates into CASNYRGRYYGYTF.

The rearrangement joins TRBV2 to TRBJ2-1, with D possibly TRBD1 on 6 matching bases. The germline V gene encodes CDR1 SNHLY and CDR2 FYNNEI. V was shortened by 0 bases and J by 6 bases, with 18 bases between the two germline ends. The CDR3 covers 17 residues. CDR3 in DNA: TGTGCCAGCAGTGAAGCTCAGGACCCCCGAGGGGGCAATGAGCAGTTCTTC. Its protein product is CASSEAQDPRGGNEQFF. Filled out from reference TRBV2 and TRBJ2-1, the complete variable domain reads EPEVTQTPSHQVTQMGQEVILRCVPISNHLYFYWYRQILGQKVEFLVSFYNNEISEKSEIFDDQFSVERPDGSNFTLKIRSTKLEDSAMYFCASSEAQDPRGGNEQFFGPGTRLTVL.

The chain couples TRBV9 to TRBJ2-3; TRBD2 matches 9 bases. V trimming: 3 bases; J trimming: 0 bases; junction bases outside the gene matches: 2. The length of the CDR3 is 15 residues. Germline V gene sequence: CDR1 SGDLS, CDR2 YYNGEE. CDR3 sequence (DNA): TGTGCCAGCAGCGGACTAGCGGCTAGCACAGATACGCAGTATTTT. Translating it yields CASSGLAASTDTQYF.

As DNA, the CDR3 is TGTGCCAGCAGTGCCGGACTAGTGAGTCGTACCGGGGAGCTGTTTTTT. Translation gives CASSAGLVSRTGELFF. This rearrangement joins TRBV2 to TRBJ2-2, with 7 bases lining up with TRBD2. V lost 4 bases and J lost 5; bases outside the gene matches: 10. Per germline, CDR1 SNHLY and CDR2 FYNNEI. This CDR3 is built from 16 residues.

The chain links TRBV7-3 to TRBJ2-5; TRBD1 agrees at 9 bases. V was pared by 5 bases and J by 2 bases, with 6 bases of the junction left unmatched. CDR1 SGHTA and CDR2 FQGTGA come from the germline V gene. This CDR3 is 15 amino acids long. The CDR3 here is CASSPTGTGQETQYF. Written as DNA, the CDR3 is TGTGCCAGCAGCCCGACGGGGACAGGGCAAGAGACCCAGTACTTC.

V gene TRBV25-1 combines with J gene TRBJ2-5; TRBD1 aligns across 7 bases. Germline CDR1 MGHDK, CDR2 SYGVNS. V lost 5 bases and J lost 7; bases outside the gene matches: 7. CDR3 size: 13 residues. Here the CDR3 reads CASSRQGQATQYF. CDR3 sequence (DNA): TGTGCCAGCAGTAGACAGGGCCAGGCGACCCAGTACTTC.

The chain joins TRBV4-1 to TRBJ2-3, with 7 positions matching TRBD2. J lost 1 base, V lost 4 bases, and 2 bases had no gene match. Germline V gene sequence: CDR1 MGHRA, CDR2 YSYEKL. The CDR3 covers 14 residues. CDR3 protein: CASSRTSGTDTQYF. CDR3 bases: TGCGCCAGCAGCCGTACTAGCGGCACAGATACGCAGTATTTT.